Presented here are 24 T cell receptor beta chains from one specimen sequenced in a study of blood T cell repertoires in COVID-19. TCRdb keeps only in-frame clones here, not all; method: immunoSEQ multiplex PCR. The repertoire holds around 300,000 clones, with about 90% as singletons. The sample consisted of PBMCs or T cells enriched from blood (not recorded which). These receptors all stem from a man aged 30 to 39 who had recovered from COVID-19.

In DNA, the CDR3 is TGTGCCAGCAGCGGTAGACTAGCGGGGGGAGGTGGTGAGCAGTTCTTC. It yields the protein CASSGRLAGGGGEQFF. V and J are TRBV3-1 (or the pseudogene TRBV3-2) and TRBJ2-1, with 13 nucleotides matching TRBD2. Germline V gives CDR1 LGHDT, CDR2 YNNKEL (reference sequence). This CDR3 spans 16 amino acids. V shed 5 bases and J 9 bases; nucleotides not matched to a gene: 10.

V and J are TRBV30 and TRBJ2-7; D is perhaps TRBD1 (5 bases). The V and J ends lost 1 base and 3 bases respectively, with 10 bases between them. Germline V lookup: CDR1 GTSNPN, CDR2 SVGIG (reference sequence). This CDR3 region has 13 residues. In DNA form, the CDR3 reads TGTGCCTGGAGTGGGACAAGGAGCTACGAGCAGTACTTC. Protein: CAWSGTRSYEQYF.

The chain employs TRBV27 and TRBJ1-6, with 8 bases identical to TRBD1. J was trimmed by 8 bases and V by 6 bases; bases with no gene match: 3. The germline CDR1 and CDR2 sequences are MNHEY and SMNVEV (reference sequence). This CDR3 contains 13 residues. CDR3 sequence (DNA): TGTGCCAGCAGCGGACAGGGACATTCACCCCTCCACTTT. This translates into CASSGQGHSPLHF.

This clone was found once. This chain connects TRBV5-4 to TRBJ2-7; a weak D match, TRBD2 (5 bases). Trimming took 3 bases from V and 4 from J, leaving 17 bases between them. The length of the CDR3 is 15 residues. The V gene's germline CDR1 is SGHNT and CDR2 YYREEE (reference sequence). The CDR3 DNA follows: TGTGCCAGCAGCTCGAGGACTCCACCTCCTTACGAGCAGTACTTC. It is translated as CASSSRTPPPYEQYF.

The chain employs TRBV2 and TRBJ2-5, with D maybe TRBD1 (5 bases). V lost 7 bases and J 4 bases, leaving 10 bases between the germline ends. In germline, CDR1 is SNHLY, CDR2 FYNNEI. The CDR3 covers 12 residues. CDR3 sequence reads: CASTAGPETQYF. CDR3 nucleotide sequence: TGTGCCAGCACCGCAGGGCCAGAGACCCAGTACTTC.

V is TRBV21-1 and J is TRBJ2-5; the table's D gene call, TRBD1, was not cross checked with the DNA. TRBV21-1 is annotated as a pseudogene. The CDR3 is 14 residues long. Here the CDR3 reads CASSKEDREETQYF. CDR3 coding DNA: TGTGCCAGCAGCAAAGAGGACAGGGAAGAGACCCAGTACTTC.

The chain couples TRBV18 to TRBJ1-1, with 7 bases aligning to TRBD1. Germline CDR1 and CDR2: KGHSH and LQKENI. V lost 3 bases, J lost 3 bases, and 7 bases stayed unmatched. The length of the CDR3 is 15 residues. Here the CDR3 reads CASSPVGTVDTEAFF. DNA of the CDR3: TGTGCCAGCTCACCTGTGGGGACAGTAGACACTGAAGCTTTCTTT.

This rearrangement joins TRBV10-1 to TRBJ2-7; the D gene is possibly TRBD2 (5 bases). V lost 4 bases and J lost 8, with 9 bases in between. The CDR3 runs to 11 residues. CDR1 is WNHNN, CDR2 SYGVQD, per germline (reference sequence). The chain's CDR3 is CASSAGRKQYF. DNA of the CDR3: TGCGCCAGCAGTGCGGGAAGGAAGCAGTACTTC.

The chain has TRBV5-1 and TRBJ2-5; perhaps TRBD2 as D (6 bases). Trimming pared 0 bases from V and 5 bases from J, leaving 11 bases between. CDR1 is SGHRS, CDR2 YFSETQ, per germline. The CDR3 length is 14 residues. As DNA, the CDR3 is TGCGCCAGCAGCTTGGCGGGGGAAGGGGAGACCCAGTACTTC. Translated: CASSLAGEGETQYF.

This clone was seen a single time. The chain is built from TRBV7-9 and TRBJ2-1; TRBD2 might be the D (7 bases). CDR3 length: 15 residues. The V end lost 5 bases, the J end lost 2 bases, and 13 bases lay between the germline ends. Germline-derived CDR1 and CDR2 are SEHNR and FQNEAQ (reference sequence). In nucleotides, the CDR3 is TGTGCCAGCAGCCCCGAGGGGGGGGCCTACAATGAGCAGTTCTTC. It is translated as CASSPEGGAYNEQFF.

The genes are TRBV24-1 and TRBJ2-2, with no clear D. The CDR3 has 13 amino acids. Germline V gene lookup returns CDR1 KGHDR and CDR2 SFDVKD. Trimming removed 1 base from V and 5 bases from J, with 4 bases in between. CDR3 DNA sequence: TGTGCCACCAGTGATTTTATAACCGGGGAGCTGTTTTTT. Its protein is CATSDFITGELFF.

This chain links TRBV15 with TRBJ2-3; D possibly corresponds to TRBD2 (6 bases). CDR1 and CDR2 from the germline V gene are LNHNV and YYDKDF (reference sequence). The CDR3 spans 15 residues. The V and J ends lost 1 base and 3 bases respectively, with 11 bases between them. In nucleotides, the CDR3 is TGTGCCACCAGCAGAGGCGGGACTCTAACAGATACGCAGTATTTT. This sequence encodes CATSRGGTLTDTQYF.

The chain carries TRBV20-1 and TRBJ2-1; D is uncertain. V was trimmed by 6 bases and J by 10 bases, leaving 10 bases between them. The CDR3 loop spans 10 amino acids. Germline values: CDR1 DFQATT, CDR2 SNEGSKA (reference sequence). The CDR3 DNA follows: TGCAGTGCAGCGACCAGAGAGCAGTTCTTC. Protein product: CSAATREQFF.

V and J are TRBV5-1 and TRBJ2-3; a weak D match, TRBD2 (7 bases). The CDR3 spans 14 residues. Germline V CDR1 and CDR2: SGHRS, YFSETQ. V lost 6 bases and J 5 bases, leaving 16 bases between the germline ends. CDR3 protein: CASTIGGPVDTQYF. In nucleotides, the CDR3 is TGCGCCAGCACAATCGGGGGGCCAGTAGATACGCAGTATTTT. The complete variable domain, with remaining parts taken from reference TRBV5-1 and TRBJ2-3, reads KAGVTQTPRYLIKTRGQQVTLSCSPISGHRSVSWYQQTPGQGLQFLFEYFSETQRNKGNFPGRFSGRQFSNSRSEMNVSTLELGDSALYLCASTIGGPVDTQYFGPGTRLTVL.

The DNA for the CDR3 is TGTGCCAGCAGTACCGGGACAGAGAGTCTTGGCTCTGGAAACACCATATATTTT. Its protein product is CASSTGTESLGSGNTIYF. The V gene is TRBV21-1, the J gene TRBJ1-3; the table gives TRBD1 as D, unverified against the DNA. TRBV21-1 is recorded as a pseudogene. There are 18 residues in the CDR3.

The chain couples TRBV28 to TRBJ1-5; tentative D call: TRBD1 (5 bases). CDR1 is MDHEN, CDR2 SYDVKM, per germline. V was pared by 6 bases and J by 2 bases, with 17 bases between. This CDR3 region has 16 residues. The CDR3 sequence is CASSAYRGFGNQPQHF. CDR3 coding DNA: TGTGCCAGCAGCGCCTATCGGGGGTTTGGCAATCAGCCCCAGCATTTT.

The chain couples TRBV19 to TRBJ1-2, with D maybe TRBD1 (5 bases). The CDR3 is 14 amino acids. Germline V gene sequence: CDR1 LNHDA, CDR2 SQIVND (reference sequence). Between the trimmed V and J ends, which lost 5 bases and 4 bases, there was a span of 14 bases. The CDR3 protein is CASSSPQGRYGYTF. DNA of the CDR3: TGTGCCAGTAGTTCCCCCCAGGGCCGCTATGGCTACACCTTC.

The rearrangement links TRBV29-1 to TRBJ2-3; D gene ambiguous. Germline V lookup: CDR1 SQVTM, CDR2 ANQGSEA. The length of the CDR3 is 12 residues. Trimming took off 3 bases at V and 0 bases at J, with 4 bases between the two ends. CDR3: CSVELSTDTQYF. In DNA, the CDR3 is TGCAGCGTTGAGCTAAGCACAGATACGCAGTATTTT.

This chain connects TRBV6-1 to TRBJ2-3, with TRBD2 identical over 11 bases. V shed 1 base and J 2 bases; nucleotides not matched to a gene: 8. The CDR3 has 18 residues. From germline, CDR1 is MNHNS and CDR2 SASEGT. CDR3 residues: CASSEDTLAGGFTDTQYF. CDR3 nucleotide sequence: TGTGCCAGCAGTGAAGATACCCTAGCGGGGGGATTCACAGATACGCAGTATTTT.

The chain couples TRBV2 to TRBJ1-1; TRBD1 is a possible D gene (5 bases). Germline V gene lookup returns CDR1 SNHLY and CDR2 FYNNEI. The CDR3 totals 13 residues. Trimming took off 7 bases at V and 5 bases at J, with 14 bases between the two ends. CDR3 in amino acids: CASTLGETTEAFF. As DNA, the CDR3 is TGTGCCAGCACCCTAGGGGAAACTACTGAAGCTTTCTTT.

Written as DNA, the CDR3 is TGCGCCAGCAGCTTGGAAACATTGAACACTGAAGCTTTCTTT. It encodes CASSLETLNTEAFF. The rearrangement joins TRBV5-1 to TRBJ1-1; D ambiguous. The CDR3 extends over 14 amino acids. Germline CDR1 and CDR2: SGHRS and YFSETQ. Trimming stripped 0 bases from V and 0 bases from J, with 6 bases between. The full variable domain, completed using reference TRBV5-1 and TRBJ1-1, is KAGVTQTPRYLIKTRGQQVTLSCSPISGHRSVSWYQQTPGQGLQFLFEYFSETQRNKGNFPGRFSGRQFSNSRSEMNVSTLELGDSALYLCASSLETLNTEAFFGQGTRLTVV.

The V call is TRBV27, the J call TRBJ2-7, with 8 bases aligning to TRBD1. Germline V CDR1 and CDR2: MNHEY, SMNVEV (reference sequence). Trimming at V came to 8 bases and at J to 0 bases, leaving 6 bases not matched to a gene. The CDR3 covers 14 residues. The chain's CDR3 is CASARDRSSYEQYF. DNA for the CDR3: TGTGCCAGCGCCCGGGACAGGAGCTCCTACGAGCAGTACTTC.

This chain uses TRBV5-1 with TRBJ2-5, with 11 bases that match TRBD2. This CDR3 region has 15 residues. Losses at the gene ends were 5 bases for V and 1 base for J; bases not matched to a gene: 4. Per germline, CDR1 SGHRS and CDR2 YFSETQ. The chain's CDR3 is CASRPLAGGQETQYF. The CDR3 DNA reads as TGCGCCAGCAGACCGCTAGCGGGGGGCCAAGAGACCCAGTACTTC.

The chain couples TRBV28 to TRBJ1-5; 10 nucleotides match TRBD1. CDR3 length equals 16 residues. The germline CDR1 and CDR2 sequences are MDHEN and SYDVKM. Trimming cost V 3 bases and J 6 bases; bases outside gene matches: 8. The CDR3 region has the DNA TGTGCCAGCAGTTTTCGTGAGACAGGGGGCTTTCAGCCCCAGCATTTT. The encoded protein is CASSFRETGGFQPQHF.